This T cell receptor beta chain was obtained from a study of Graves' ophthalmopathy and Graves' hyperthyroidism. Study results and caveats: Blood shared most expanded thyroid clonotypes above 0.001 frequency. The model predicted ophthalmopathy progression with 60% to 71% sensitivity and around 72% specificity.

This clonotype was observed at least ten times. The antigen remains unidentified. Only newly diagnosed hyperthyroidism patients aged 18 to 65, with under 2 months' duration, were enrolled. Orbital computed tomography, together with clinical symptoms, serum thyroxine, TRAb and thyroid ultrasound, was used for diagnosis. The TCR beta CDR3 regions underwent amplification from RNA transcripts. A first-round RT-PCR used HTBI primers, followed by a second-round multiplex PCR. TCRdb reprocessed the multiplex PCR reads with MiXCR, giving one entry per CDR3 protein. The sample contains about 1.2 million distinct CDR3 sequences, 35% to 40% of which appear only once. V was pared by 3 bases and J by 4 bases, with 12 bases between. This CDR3 spans 14 amino acids. The germline CDR1 and CDR2 sequences are ENHRY and SYGVKD.

The specimen sequenced was peripheral blood or thyroid tissue (not recorded which). J is TRBJ1-2 and V is TRBV10-3, with no clear D. The sequence derives from an adult man with Graves' hyperthyroidism. The CDR3 DNA sequence: TGTGCCATCAGTGAAGGCGGGTTCGGCTATGGCTACACCTTC. Translating gives CAISEGGFGYGYTF.